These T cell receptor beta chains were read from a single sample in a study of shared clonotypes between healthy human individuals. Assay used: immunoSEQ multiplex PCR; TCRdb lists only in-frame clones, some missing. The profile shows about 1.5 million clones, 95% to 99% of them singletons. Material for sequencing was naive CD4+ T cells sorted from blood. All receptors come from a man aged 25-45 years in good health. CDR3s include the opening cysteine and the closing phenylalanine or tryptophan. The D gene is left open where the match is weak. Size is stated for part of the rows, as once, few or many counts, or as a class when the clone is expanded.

CDR3 DNA: TGTGCCAGCAGCTTATACCGGGACAGGGGAGGAGGATCCTACGAGCAGTACTTC
CDR3 protein: CASSLYRDRGGGSYEQYF
J gene: TRBJ2-7
V gene: TRBV7-2
D gene: TRBD1
clone size: .

CDR3 DNA: TGTGCCAGCAGCTTATCTCCTCCCCCGAATGAGCAGTTCTTC
CDR3 protein: CASSLSPPPNEQFF
J gene: TRBJ2-1
V gene: TRBV11-3
D gene: .
clone size: .

CDR3 DNA: TGTGCCAGCACCCAGGCCGAACGGCTTAACTATGGCTACACCTTC
CDR3 protein: CASTQAERLNYGYTF
J gene: TRBJ1-2
V gene: TRBV7-3
D gene: .
clone size: .

CDR3 DNA: TGTGCCTGGAGTTCCGACCGAGAGCACAATGAGCAGTTCTTC
CDR3 protein: CAWSSDREHNEQFF
J gene: TRBJ2-1
V gene: TRBV30
D gene: .
clone size: .

CDR3 DNA: TGTGCCAGCAGCTTCAGGACAGGTCAAGAGACCCAGTACTTC
CDR3 protein: CASSFRTGQETQYF
J gene: TRBJ2-5
V gene: TRBV5-4
D gene: TRBD1
clone size: .

CDR3 DNA: TGTGCCATCAGTGGGGGGATGCAGGGGTTTACGACGAACACTGAAGCTTTCTTT
CDR3 protein: CAISGGMQGFTTNTEAFF
J gene: TRBJ1-1
V gene: TRBV10-3
D gene: .
clone size: .

CDR3 DNA: TGTGCCAGCAGGGGGGACAGGTTCTCGACGAACACCGGGGAGCTGTTTTTT
CDR3 protein: CASRGDRFSTNTGELFF
J gene: TRBJ2-2
V gene: TRBV2
D gene: TRBD1
clone size: few

CDR3 DNA: TGTGCCAGCTCACCAGAACTAGCGGTCAACTACTCCTACAATGAGCAGTTCTTC
CDR3 protein: CASSPELAVNYSYNEQFF
J gene: TRBJ2-1
V gene: TRBV18
D gene: TRBD2
clone size: .

CDR3 DNA: TGTGCCAGCAGTGAAGCGCTGCCCCAAGAGACCCAGTACTTC
CDR3 protein: CASSEALPQETQYF
J gene: TRBJ2-5
V gene: TRBV2
D gene: .
clone size: .

CDR3 DNA: TGTGCCACCAGCAGGGGGATCTCTGGGGCCAACGTCCTGACTTTC
CDR3 protein: CATSRGISGANVLTF
J gene: TRBJ2-6
V gene: TRBV15
D gene: .
clone size: .

CDR3 DNA: TGTGCCAGTAGTGCCGGGAGCGGTAACACCGGGGAGCTGTTTTTT
CDR3 protein: CASSAGSGNTGELFF
J gene: TRBJ2-2
V gene: TRBV19
D gene: .
clone size: .

CDR3 DNA: TGTGCCAGCAGCATCTCACTAGCGGGGTTCTACGAGCAGTACTTC
CDR3 protein: CASSISLAGFYEQYF
J gene: TRBJ2-7
V gene: TRBV7-2
D gene: TRBD2
clone size: .

CDR3 DNA: TGCGCCAGCAGCTTGGATCTAGCAGTGAGCACAGATACGCAGTATTTT
CDR3 protein: CASSLDLAVSTDTQYF
J gene: TRBJ2-3
V gene: TRBV5-1
D gene: .
clone size: .

CDR3 DNA: TGTGCCAGCAGGGGGTCGGGGGTTGGTAGGACTGAAGCTTTCTTT
CDR3 protein: CASRGSGVGRTEAFF
J gene: TRBJ1-1
V gene: TRBV28
D gene: .
clone size: .

CDR3 DNA: TGTGCCAGCAGCTTAGGGTCTTCTGGGGAGCTGTTTTTT
CDR3 protein: CASSLGSSGELFF
J gene: TRBJ2-2
V gene: TRBV11-2
D gene: .
clone size: .

CDR3 DNA: TGTGCCAGCTTTTCGATCCAGGGGGCGAGGTACGAGCAGTACTTC
CDR3 protein: CASFSIQGARYEQYF
J gene: TRBJ2-7
V gene: TRBV21-1
D gene: .
clone size: .

CDR3 DNA: TGTGCCAGCCAAAAAGGGGCCCGAGGAACAGGGGTCACTGAAGCTTTCTTT
CDR3 protein: CASQKGARGTGVTEAFF
J gene: TRBJ1-1
V gene: TRBV7-3
D gene: TRBD1
clone size: once

CDR3 DNA: TGTGCCAGCAGCTTAACCCCAGGGTCAACTAATGAAAAACTGTTTTTT
CDR3 protein: CASSLTPGSTNEKLFF
J gene: TRBJ1-4
V gene: TRBV7-9
D gene: .
clone size: .

CDR3 DNA: TGTGCCAGCAGCTTCGGAGCGGGGACTAGCACAGATACGCAGTATTTT
CDR3 protein: CASSFGAGTSTDTQYF
J gene: TRBJ2-3
V gene: TRBV5-6
D gene: TRBD2
clone size: .

CDR3 DNA: TGTGCCAGCAGCGTACGAGCAGGTCCGGGTGAGCAGTACTTC
CDR3 protein: CASSVRAGPGEQYF
J gene: TRBJ2-7
V gene: TRBV9
D gene: .
clone size: .

CDR3 DNA: TGTGCCAGCAGCTTATCCACCGGGGAGGGCGAAAAACTGTTTTTT
CDR3 protein: CASSLSTGEGEKLFF
J gene: TRBJ1-4
V gene: TRBV7-9
D gene: .
clone size: .

CDR3 DNA: TGTGCCAGCAGCCTACTAGCGGACGCTCCCTACTTC
CDR3 protein: CASSLLADAPYF
J gene: TRBJ2-7
V gene: TRBV28
D gene: TRBD2
clone size: .

CDR3 DNA: TGTGCCAGCAGCAACCCCACTGAAGCTTTCTTT
CDR3 protein: CASSNPTEAFF
J gene: TRBJ1-1
V gene: TRBV28
D gene: .
clone size: .

CDR3 DNA: TGTGCCGCGGGGGACAGTGGCACAGATACGCAGTATTTT
CDR3 protein: CAAGDSGTDTQYF
J gene: TRBJ2-3
V gene: TRBV25-1
D gene: .
clone size: .

CDR3 DNA: TGTGCCAGCAATGGCCGGAGGGGTGATACTGGAAACACCATATATTTT
CDR3 protein: CASNGRRGDTGNTIYF
J gene: TRBJ1-3
V gene: TRBV28
D gene: .
clone size: .

CDR3 DNA: TGTGCCAGCAGTGAGAATTATGGGAGCTATGGCTACACCTTC
CDR3 protein: CASSENYGSYGYTF
J gene: TRBJ1-2
V gene: TRBV6-4
D gene: .
clone size: .

CDR3 DNA: TGTGCCAGCAGCTTAGGAAGTCGGGAGCTGTTTTTT
CDR3 protein: CASSLGSRELFF
J gene: TRBJ2-2
V gene: TRBV11-3
D gene: .
clone size: once

CDR3 DNA: TGTGCCAGCAGCCCAGAGCCGGGACAGGGCTACGAGCAGTACTTC
CDR3 protein: CASSPEPGQGYEQYF
J gene: TRBJ2-7
V gene: TRBV7-6
D gene: TRBD1
clone size: .

CDR3 DNA: TGTGCCAGCAGTTTAGTTTCAGGAAATCTCGGCAATCAGCCCCAGCATTTT
CDR3 protein: CASSLVSGNLGNQPQHF
J gene: TRBJ1-5
V gene: TRBV28
D gene: .
clone size: .

CDR3 DNA: TGTGCCAGCAGCTTACAGAGAGAGACCCAGTACTTC
CDR3 protein: CASSLQRETQYF
J gene: TRBJ2-5
V gene: TRBV7-2
D gene: .
clone size: .

CDR3 DNA: TGTGCCAGCAGCCGATCGATAGGAGGGAACACCGGGGAGCTGTTTTTT
CDR3 protein: CASSRSIGGNTGELFF
J gene: TRBJ2-2
V gene: TRBV2
D gene: .
clone size: .

CDR3 DNA: TGCGCCAGCAGCCCGGAATCCAACTATGGCTACACCTTC
CDR3 protein: CASSPESNYGYTF
J gene: TRBJ1-2
V gene: TRBV4-3
D gene: .
clone size: .

CDR3 DNA: TGTGCCAGCTCACCCTACGCTAGCGGTAACACCGGGGAGCTGTTTTTT
CDR3 protein: CASSPYASGNTGELFF
J gene: TRBJ2-2
V gene: TRBV18
D gene: TRBD2
clone size: .

CDR3 DNA: TGCGCCAGCAGCCTCATCGGACTAGCGGACAATGAGCAGTTCTTC
CDR3 protein: CASSLIGLADNEQFF
J gene: TRBJ2-1
V gene: TRBV5-1
D gene: TRBD2
clone size: .

CDR3 DNA: TGTGCCAGCAGTGTACAGGGCGGTCTCAATAGCAATCAGCCCCAGCATTTT
CDR3 protein: CASSVQGGLNSNQPQHF
J gene: TRBJ1-5
V gene: TRBV2
D gene: .
clone size: .

CDR3 DNA: TGCAGCGTTGCCAGGGTCCAGGCCGGGGAGCTGTTTTTT
CDR3 protein: CSVARVQAGELFF
J gene: TRBJ2-2
V gene: TRBV29-1
D gene: .
clone size: .

CDR3 DNA: TGTGCCAGCAGCCCCGGGGTAAGCGGGTCCGAGCAGTACTTC
CDR3 protein: CASSPGVSGSEQYF
J gene: TRBJ2-7
V gene: TRBV9
D gene: .
clone size: .

CDR3 DNA: TGTGCCAGCAGGGGGGACAGGGGGCTCAACACTGAAGCTTTCTTT
CDR3 protein: CASRGDRGLNTEAFF
J gene: TRBJ1-1
V gene: TRBV5-4
D gene: TRBD1
clone size: .

CDR3 DNA: TGCGCCAGCAGGTTTAGGACAGAGAATGAAAAACTGTTTTTT
CDR3 protein: CASRFRTENEKLFF
J gene: TRBJ1-4
V gene: TRBV5-1
D gene: .
clone size: .

CDR3 DNA: TGTGCCAGCAGCTTAGTCCGGGAGAGTCGCAATGAGCAGTTCTTC
CDR3 protein: CASSLVRESRNEQFF
J gene: TRBJ2-1
V gene: TRBV7-3
D gene: .
clone size: .

CDR3 DNA: TGCGCCAGCAGTGGTGGGTCGGGGCTAGCGGGAGAAGAGACCCAGTACTTC
CDR3 protein: CASSGGSGLAGEETQYF
J gene: TRBJ2-5
V gene: TRBV10-2
D gene: TRBD2
clone size: .

CDR3 DNA: TGCAGCGTTGGACAGGGAGGCATTCAGTACTTC
CDR3 protein: CSVGQGGIQYF
J gene: TRBJ2-4
V gene: TRBV29-1
D gene: .
clone size: .

CDR3 DNA: TGTGCCAGCAGCTCTGGGGGGTACACAGATACGCAGTATTTT
CDR3 protein: CASSSGGYTDTQYF
J gene: TRBJ2-3
V gene: TRBV11-3
D gene: .
clone size: .

CDR3 DNA: TGCGCCAGCAGGCGAAGACAGGAAGGCCCTGAAGCTTTCTTT
CDR3 protein: CASRRRQEGPEAFF
J gene: TRBJ1-1
V gene: TRBV5-1
D gene: .
clone size: .

CDR3 DNA: TGTGCCAGCAGTTGGACGACAGGGGGCACTGAAGCTTTCTTT
CDR3 protein: CASSWTTGGTEAFF
J gene: TRBJ1-1
V gene: TRBV28
D gene: TRBD1
clone size: .

CDR3 DNA: TGTGCCTGGAGTGTAGGTACCGACAATGAGCAGTTCTTC
CDR3 protein: CAWSVGTDNEQFF
J gene: TRBJ2-1
V gene: TRBV30
D gene: .
clone size: once

CDR3 DNA: TGTGCCAGCAGCTCCCCGGGACATTCATCCTACGAGCAGTACTTC
CDR3 protein: CASSSPGHSSYEQYF
J gene: TRBJ2-7
V gene: TRBV5-6
D gene: .
clone size: .

CDR3 DNA: TGCAGCGTAAAAGCGGGTGCTTCCTACAATGAGCAGTTCTTC
CDR3 protein: CSVKAGASYNEQFF
J gene: TRBJ2-1
V gene: TRBV29-1
D gene: .
clone size: once

CDR3 DNA: TGTGCCAGCAGTTACTCGCTCACACTGGCAGATACGCAGTATTTT
CDR3 protein: CASSYSLTLADTQYF
J gene: TRBJ2-3
V gene: TRBV6-5
D gene: .
clone size: .

CDR3 DNA: TGCGCCAGCACCGTACCCCTAGCGGGAACCTACAATGAGCAGTTCTTC
CDR3 protein: CASTVPLAGTYNEQFF
J gene: TRBJ2-1
V gene: TRBV10-2
D gene: TRBD2
clone size: .

CDR3 DNA: TGTGCCAGCACCTCGCTTTGGGGAACTGAAGCTTTCTTT
CDR3 protein: CASTSLWGTEAFF
J gene: TRBJ1-1
V gene: TRBV28
D gene: .
clone size: .

CDR3 DNA: TGTGCCAGCAGCCCGTTTCAGCGGGGGAGCACAGATACGCAGTATTTT
CDR3 protein: CASSPFQRGSTDTQYF
J gene: TRBJ2-3
V gene: TRBV7-2
D gene: TRBD2
clone size: .